This record covers a single T cell receptor (beta chain). What antigen it recognizes has not been identified. Mismatch with germline at one junction end may stem from a read error. The record originates from a study of T cells in Graves' hyperthyroidism and ophthalmopathy (dated by TCRdb to the late 2010s). A note on the overall study: TCR V-J signatures able to tell the groups apart were searched for in a discovery cohort of 90 to 100 patients, of whom 40 to 45 had Graves' ophthalmopathy and 57 had stable Graves' hyperthyroidism. Whether ophthalmopathy could be predicted prospectively was tested in an independent validation cohort made up of approximately 19 hyperthyroidism patients plus 17 patients who later progressed to ophthalmopathy. Thyroid tissue and blood T-cell repertoires from about six Graves' hyperthyroidism patients were also compared in the study. The 90 to 100 discovery patients were randomly split 7:3 into training and test sets. The paper describes TCR Vbeta CDR3 sequencing of 135 peripheral blood samples, made up of roughly 45 ophthalmopathy patients, 70 to 75 hyperthyroidism patients and some 17 progressor patients. After sampling, hyperthyroidism patients received methimazole starting at 30 mg daily, and ophthalmopathy patients received high-dose intravenous methylprednisolone. Results and caveats for the whole study, not just this receptor: In cross-validation, a model built on a 13 V-J signature told ophthalmopathy apart from stable hyperthyroidism with less than 90% sensitivity and about 81% specificity, and in testing the same model reached 80%/75%. Most expanded thyroid clonotypes (frequency above 0.001) were also found in blood, which suggests that blood repertoires may mirror thyroid immune responses. Sample size was not statistically predetermined, and investigators were not blinded to group allocation. In validation, progression to ophthalmopathy was predicted by the model with roughly 69% sensitivity and 72.22% specificity, a median of approximately 6.5 months before onset.

The TCR beta CDR3 regions were amplified from RNA transcripts. For the first round of RT-PCR on the TCR CDR3, the HTBI primer set was used together with the Qiagen OneStep RT-PCR kit. A second multiplex PCR round built the libraries, followed by size selection and purification. Libraries were sequenced paired-end with 100 bp reads on an Illumina HiSeq2000. The authors' analysis ran thus. SOAPnuke was used to process the raw data, throwing out any read that contained adapters or uncalled bases, had a mean Phred below 15, or lacked an exact constant-primer or identifier match. COPE v1.2.5 was used to merge high-quality paired reads, and clonotypes were defined as unique nucleotide sequences. MiTCR v1.1 was used to align clonotypes to the IMGT TRBV, TRBD and TRBJ reference segments. Analysis was restricted to V-J combinations with a frequency above 0.0001, which covered 98% to 99.2% of repertoires. The TCS score was defined as F50 (clonal expansion) divided by E x V (chaos), with BLOSUM62-based TCRdist calculated between CDR3 peptides within each V-J. Welch's t-statistics and random forest reduced fewer than 550 V-J features to 13, which were used in a naive Bayes classifier (R e1071). Thyroid-blood repertoire similarity was quantified with the Morisita-Horn index. The public reads were run again by TCRdb, first through fastp at Q25 and then through MiXCR, and only productive beta chains were kept. Rows matching on CDR3 protein sequence are summarized as one entry with the most common DNA and genes. The V and J calls, along with clone size, are taken from TCRdb and not from the paper's own processing. The sample has hundreds of thousands of distinct CDR3 sequences on record, approximately 42% of them singletons. The ten biggest clones cover more than 7% of the sample.

CDR1 WSHSY and CDR2 SAAADI were looked up in the germline V gene. Taken from cysteine to phenylalanine, the CDR3 has 13 residues. Only the CDR3 part of the read is kept: 39 bases, read in frame from the first base. Any patient with an uncontrolled infection, another autoimmune disease, pregnancy or lactation was excluded. Clinical symptoms, serum thyroxine and TRAb, thyroid ultrasound, and orbital computed tomography formed the basis for the diagnoses. Total RNA was extracted with Trizol reagent, and quality was checked on an Agilent 2100 Bioanalyzer. The receptor chain draws on TRBV10-2 and TRBJ1-2, with the D gene not confidently named. Sequencing used peripheral blood or thyroid tissue (not recorded which). This TCR was recovered from an adult man with Graves' disease, either hyperthyroidism or ophthalmopathy (not recorded which). The DNA sequence is given as TGTGCCAGCAGTGACACGTTACCCGCCGGCTACACCTTC. Translated, it gives CASSDTLPAGYTF.